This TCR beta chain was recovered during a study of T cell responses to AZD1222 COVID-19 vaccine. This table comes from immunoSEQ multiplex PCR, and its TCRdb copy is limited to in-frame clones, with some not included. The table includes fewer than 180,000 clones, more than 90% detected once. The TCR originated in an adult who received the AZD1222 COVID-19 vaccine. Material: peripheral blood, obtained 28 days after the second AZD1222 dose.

CDR3 nucleotides: TGCGCCAGCAGCTTGGTTACAGGGGGCGACTACGAGCAGTACTTC. This translates into CASSLVTGGDYEQYF. The chain carries TRBV5-1 and TRBJ2-7; TRBD1 aligns across 9 bases. The CDR3 contains 15 residues. The V and J ends lost 0 bases and 3 bases, in that order; junction bases with no gene match: 4. Per germline, CDR1 SGHRS and CDR2 YFSETQ.